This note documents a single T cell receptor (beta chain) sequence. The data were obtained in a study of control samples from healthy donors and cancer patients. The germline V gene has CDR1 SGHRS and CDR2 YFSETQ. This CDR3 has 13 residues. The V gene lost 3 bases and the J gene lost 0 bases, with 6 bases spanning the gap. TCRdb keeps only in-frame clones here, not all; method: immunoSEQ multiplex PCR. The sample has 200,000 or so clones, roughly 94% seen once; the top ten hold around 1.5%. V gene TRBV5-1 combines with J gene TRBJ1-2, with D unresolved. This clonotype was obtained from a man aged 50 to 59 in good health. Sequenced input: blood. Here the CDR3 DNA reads TGCGCCAGCAGCTCCGCTACTAACTATGGCTACACCTTC. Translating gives CASSSATNYGYTF.